This entry concerns a single T cell receptor beta chain. These data come from a study of radiation and T cells in renal cell carcinoma. About the study: Nephrectomy followed 15 Gy stereotactic body radiation by 4 weeks.

Method: immunoSEQ multiplex PCR; TCRdb's copy keeps in-frame clones and lacks some. This sample carries 130,000 to 150,000 clones, about 88% of them seen once, and the ten largest clones take around 12%. Documented time point: baseline pretreatment blood. Treatment reported: 15 Gy SBRT to primary tumor, nephrectomy 4 weeks later. After SBRT, blood was collected at 2 and 4 weeks, plus baseline. Clear cell pathology was present in this patient's renal cell carcinoma. The specimen was blood, collected from a patient whose treatment included radiotherapy and nephrectomy. This TCR came from a woman between 45 and 60 years old with renal cell carcinoma.

CDR3 region: CAWRAGTGDEKLFF. The DNA for the CDR3 is TGTGCCTGGAGAGCCGGGACAGGGGACGAAAAACTGTTTTTT. The chain combines TRBV30 with TRBJ1-4; 10 bases are a match to TRBD1. J gave up 8 bases and V 3 bases, and 6 bases lay outside the gene matches. The CDR3 has 14 residues. Germline loops: CDR1 GTSNPN, CDR2 SVGIG (reference sequence).